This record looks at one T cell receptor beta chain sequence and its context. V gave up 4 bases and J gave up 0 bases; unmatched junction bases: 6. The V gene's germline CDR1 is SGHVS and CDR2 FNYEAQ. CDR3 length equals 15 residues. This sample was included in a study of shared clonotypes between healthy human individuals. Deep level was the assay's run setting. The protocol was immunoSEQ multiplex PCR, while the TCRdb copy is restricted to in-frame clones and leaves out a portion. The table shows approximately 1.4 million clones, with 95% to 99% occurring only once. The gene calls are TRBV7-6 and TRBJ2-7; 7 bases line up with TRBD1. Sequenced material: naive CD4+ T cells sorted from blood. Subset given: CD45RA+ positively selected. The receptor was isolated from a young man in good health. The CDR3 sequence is CASSSRTGNSYEQYF. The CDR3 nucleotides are TGTGCCAGCAGCTCCCGGACAGGAAACTCCTACGAGCAGTACTTC.